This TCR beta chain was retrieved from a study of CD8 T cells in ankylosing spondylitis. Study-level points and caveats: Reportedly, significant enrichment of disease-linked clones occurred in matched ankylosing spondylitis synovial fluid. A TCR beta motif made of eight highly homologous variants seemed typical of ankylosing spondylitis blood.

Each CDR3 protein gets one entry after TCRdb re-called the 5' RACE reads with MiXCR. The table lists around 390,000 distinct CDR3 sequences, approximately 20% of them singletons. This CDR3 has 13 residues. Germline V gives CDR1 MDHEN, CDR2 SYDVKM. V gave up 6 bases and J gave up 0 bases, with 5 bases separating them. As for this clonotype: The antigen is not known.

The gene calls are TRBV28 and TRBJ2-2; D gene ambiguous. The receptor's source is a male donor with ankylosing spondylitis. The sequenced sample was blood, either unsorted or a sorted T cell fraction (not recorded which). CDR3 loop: CASRNSNTGELFF. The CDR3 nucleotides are TGTGCCAGCAGGAACTCGAACACCGGGGAGCTGTTTTTT.